The 26 T cell receptor beta chains reported below all come from one sample, sequenced in a study of cytomegalovirus exposure and HLA in healthy donors. Both 60 Vbeta primers and 13 Jbeta primers went into the PCR. Sequenced by immunoSEQ multiplex PCR; TCRdb stores in-frame clones only, minus some. The sample lists 180,000 or so clones, just over 70% occurring once. Specimen: PBMCs. The receptors shown here come from a human donor in good health.

The rearrangement joins TRBV7-2 to TRBJ2-7; TRBD1 is a possible D gene (5 bases). The CDR3 is 13 residues long. Germline CDR1 and CDR2: SGHTA and FQGNSA. V gave up 3 bases and J gave up 7 bases, with 13 bases separating them. The CDR3 reads CASSFATVPEQYF. CDR3 DNA sequence: TGTGCCAGCAGCTTTGCGACAGTTCCTGAGCAGTACTTC. Filled out from reference TRBV7-2 and TRBJ2-7, the complete variable domain reads GAGVSQSPSNKVTEKGKDVELRCDPISGHTALYWYRQSLGQGLEFLIYFQGNSAPDKSGLPSDRFSAERTGGSVSTLTIQRTQQEDSAVYLCASSFATVPEQYFGPGTRLTVT.

The rearrangement joins TRBV4-1 to TRBJ2-1; possible D gene TRBD2, 6 bases. There are 14 residues in the CDR3. Per the germline V gene, CDR1 is MGHRA and CDR2 is YSYEKL. V was clipped by 3 bases and J by 8 bases, with 14 bases between them. The CDR3 protein is CASSQIAGTDEQFF. The DNA for the CDR3 is TGCGCCAGCAGCCAGATCGCGGGGACCGATGAGCAGTTCTTC.

This rearrangement joins TRBV18 to TRBJ1-2, with D tentatively TRBD1 (6 bases). The V gene lost 1 base and the J gene lost 3 bases, with 6 bases spanning the gap. This CDR3 contains 13 residues. Looked up from germline, CDR1 is KGHSH and CDR2 is LQKENI. The CDR3 DNA sequence: TGTGCCAGCTCACCACAGGGGGACTATGGCTACACCTTC. Its translation is CASSPQGDYGYTF.

The rearrangement links TRBV11-2 to TRBJ2-7; 7 bases map to TRBD1. Germline assignment: CDR1 SGHAT and CDR2 FQNNGV. The length of the CDR3 is 14 residues. V dropped 4 bases and J dropped 4; count of bases not matched to a gene: 7. CDR3 amino acids: CASSSGTVLYEQYF. In nucleotides, the CDR3 is TGTGCCAGCAGCTCCGGGACAGTTCTTTACGAGCAGTACTTC.

The J gene is TRBJ2-7, the V gene TRBV5-1; 13 bases fit TRBD2. Germline CDR1 reads SGHRS; CDR2 reads YFSETQ. V was pared by 5 bases and J by 2 bases, with 4 bases of the junction left unmatched. The CDR3 is 15 amino acids. The CDR3 here is CASSLGTSGAYEQYF. The CDR3 DNA sequence: TGCGCCAGCAGTTTAGGGACTAGCGGGGCCTACGAGCAGTACTTC.

This clone was counted many times. V gene TRBV6-6 combines with J gene TRBJ2-3, with a possible D match to TRBD1 (6 bases). Germline V gene data show CDR1 as MNHNY and CDR2 as SVGAGI (reference sequence). The V end was cut by 7 bases, the J end by 6 bases, with 17 bases between. The CDR3 is 14 residues long. CDR3: CASTTSGTQDTQYF. For the CDR3, the DNA is TGTGCCAGCACGACGTCAGGGACACAGGATACGCAGTATTTT.

The chain recombines TRBV4-1 with TRBJ2-1, with 10 bases aligning to TRBD2. Trimming at V came to 3 bases and at J to 7 bases, leaving 6 bases not matched to a gene. CDR3 length equals 15 residues. CDR1 is MGHRA and CDR2 is YSYEKL in the germline V gene. The CDR3 loop is CASSQNSGGANEQFF. The CDR3 nucleotides are TGCGCCAGCAGCCAGAACAGCGGGGGGGCAAATGAGCAGTTCTTC.

The rearrangement joins TRBV4-2 to TRBJ2-5, with 11 bases fitting TRBD2. The CDR3 has 17 amino acids. V was clipped by 0 bases and J by 2 bases; unmatched bases: 5. From germline, CDR1 is LGHNA and CDR2 YNFKEQ. The CDR3 loop reads CASSQDWASGGQETQYF. As DNA, the CDR3 is TGTGCCAGCAGCCAAGATTGGGCTAGCGGGGGGCAAGAGACCCAGTACTTC.

On this clone: The junction differs from germline at one of its ends, possibly a read error. Other nucleotide sequences in the sample specify the same CDR3. This chain joins TRBV13 and TRBJ2-7; TRBD2 agrees at 8 bases. The CDR3 has 14 amino acids. Germline V lookup: CDR1 PRHDT, CDR2 FYEKMQ (reference sequence). The CDR3 reads CASSFGGETYEQYF. CDR3 nucleotide sequence: TGCGCCAGCAGCTTCGGGGGGGAAACCTACGAGCAGTACTTC. Filled out from reference TRBV13 and TRBJ2-7, the complete variable domain reads AAGVIQSPRHLIKEKRETATLKCYPIPRHDTVYWYQQGPGQDPQFLISFYEKMQSDKGSIPDRFSAQQFSDYHSELNMSSLELGDSALYFCASSFGGETYEQYFGPGTRLTVT.

J is TRBJ1-2 and V is TRBV7-6; 8 bases align to TRBD1. Germline V lookup: CDR1 SGHVS, CDR2 FNYEAQ. This CDR3 is built from 13 residues. V shed 4 bases and J 2 bases; nucleotides not matched to a gene: 0. In DNA, the CDR3 is TGTGCCAGCAGCTCAGGGGGCAACTATGGCTACACCTTC. Protein: CASSSGGNYGYTF. Based on the CDR3 plus reference TRBV7-6 and TRBJ1-2, the full variable domain is GAGVSQSPRYKVTKRGQDVALRCDPISGHVSLYWYRQALGQGPEFLTYFNYEAQQDKSGLPNDRFSAERPEGSISTLTIQRTEQRDSAMYRCASSSGGNYGYTFGSGTRLTVV.

This clone was observed a few times. The chain couples TRBV7-2 to TRBJ1-2; 10 nucleotides match TRBD1. The germline V gene has CDR1 SGHTA and CDR2 FQGNSA. The CDR3 consists of 15 residues. V was clipped by 6 bases and J by 5 bases; unmatched bases: 9. The CDR3 region is CASRHNSGQGYGYTF. Here the CDR3 DNA reads TGTGCCAGCAGACATAACTCGGGACAGGGGTATGGCTACACCTTC.

To note about this clone: The same CDR3 arises from other DNA sequences in this sample as well. The chain carries TRBV2 and TRBJ1-1; D ambiguous. Germline-derived CDR1 and CDR2 are SNHLY and FYNNEI. Trimming took off 1 base at V and 1 base at J, with 7 bases between the two ends. The CDR3 covers 14 residues. The CDR3 region is CASSEVDTNTEAFF. CDR3 coding DNA: TGTGCCAGCAGTGAAGTTGACACGAACACTGAAGCTTTCTTT.

This clone was found a few times. V is TRBV19 and J is TRBJ2-3; a weak D match, TRBD2 (6 bases). The CDR3 consists of 12 residues. V gave up 5 bases and J gave up 5 bases, with 8 bases separating them. Germline assignment: CDR1 LNHDA and CDR2 SQIVND (reference sequence). CDR3 sequence (DNA): TGTGCCAGTAGTGGGGGGAGAGATACGCAGTATTTT. Its translation is CASSGGRDTQYF.

V is TRBV29-1 and J is TRBJ2-1; D may be TRBD2 (6 bases). The V end lost 3 bases, the J end lost 4 bases, and 16 bases lay between the germline ends. Germline assignment: CDR1 SQVTM and CDR2 ANQGSEA. CDR3 size: 15 residues. In nucleotides, the CDR3 is TGCAGCGTTGAGGAGGGTGCCCCCTCATACAATGAGCAGTTCTTC. Protein sequence: CSVEEGAPSYNEQFF.

CDR3 nucleotide sequence: TGTGCCAGCAGCTTAGTAGGGGGGGCCAGCACAGATACGCAGTATTTT. Amino acid sequence: CASSLVGGASTDTQYF. The rearrangement links TRBV7-6 to TRBJ2-3; tentatively, D is TRBD2 (7 bases). The CDR3 length is 16 residues. Trimming shortened V by 1 base and J by 0 bases, and 11 bases separated the two germline ends. Germline loops: CDR1 SGHVS, CDR2 FNYEAQ.

The V gene is TRBV4-2, the J gene TRBJ1-1; D is uncertain. This CDR3 contains 16 residues. Germline V lookup: CDR1 LGHNA, CDR2 YNFKEQ. Trimming removed 1 base at V and 7 bases at J, with 19 bases between. The CDR3 spells CASSQVSGTVRGEAFF. The CDR3 region has the DNA TGTGCCAGCAGCCAAGTTTCGGGTACGGTTCGTGGTGAAGCTTTCTTT.

The V gene is TRBV7-2, the J gene TRBJ2-3; 8 bases are a match to TRBD1. This CDR3 region has 14 residues. The germline CDR1 and CDR2 sequences are SGHTA and FQGNSA. Trimming removed 11 bases from V and 2 bases from J; junction bases left unmatched: 9. CDR3 in amino acids: CASRDRSFTDTQYF. In DNA form, the CDR3 reads TGTGCCTCCCGGGACAGGTCCTTCACAGATACGCAGTATTTT.

The chain uses TRBV15 and TRBJ1-2; D call uncertain. Germline V gives CDR1 LNHNV, CDR2 YYDKDF (reference sequence). The CDR3 sequence is 15 residues long. V was cut by 1 base and J by 8 bases, with 17 bases left in between. The CDR3: CATSRAGPRLWGYTF. CDR3 bases: TGTGCCACCAGCAGAGCCGGCCCCCGACTATGGGGCTACACCTTC.

V gene TRBV6-1 combines with J gene TRBJ1-5, with a possible D match to TRBD1 (6 bases). The CDR3 runs 17 residues. V lost 1 base to trimming and J lost 3 bases, with 16 bases between them. The germline gives CDR1 MNHNS, CDR2 SASEGT. The CDR3 spells CASSEDPGQFVNQPQHF. The CDR3 nucleotides read TGTGCCAGCAGTGAAGACCCTGGACAGTTTGTCAATCAGCCCCAGCATTTT.

V and J are TRBV7-2 and TRBJ2-2, with 11 positions matching TRBD2. The ends lost 2 bases at V and 0 bases at J; junction bases unmatched: 8. CDR1 and CDR2 from the germline V gene are SGHTA and FQGNSA. This CDR3 spans 19 amino acids. CDR3 coding DNA: TGTGCCAGCAGCTTAAAGATACTAGCGGGGGCTTCGAACACCGGGGAGCTGTTTTTT. Translated, it gives CASSLKILAGASNTGELFF.

The J gene is TRBJ2-3, the V gene TRBV15; 14 bases fit TRBD2. The CDR3 has 20 residues. The ends lost 1 base at V and 4 bases at J; junction bases unmatched: 13. Germline V gives CDR1 LNHNV, CDR2 YYDKDF (reference sequence). CDR3 sequence reads: CATSRGTPGLAGAPPDTQYF. The CDR3 bases are TGTGCCACCAGCAGAGGAACCCCGGGACTAGCGGGGGCCCCGCCAGATACGCAGTATTTT.

This clone appeared a few times. The CDR3, as DNA: TGTGCCAGCAGTGAAATCCGGACAGGGGCAGATACGCAGTATTTT. As protein: CASSEIRTGADTQYF. The rearrangement uses TRBV25-1 and TRBJ2-3, with 9 nucleotides matching TRBD1. Trimming at V came to 2 bases and at J to 4 bases, leaving 4 bases not matched to a gene. CDR1 and CDR2 (germline): MGHDK, SYGVNS. The CDR3 is made up of 15 amino acids.

CDR3 loop: CASSAPGRLAHNEQFF. CDR3 nucleotides: TGTGCCAGCAGCGCCCCTGGGAGGCTAGCCCACAATGAGCAGTTCTTC. The chain couples TRBV5-4 to TRBJ2-1; D possibly corresponds to TRBD2 (6 bases). The germline V gene encodes CDR1 SGHNT and CDR2 YYREEE (reference sequence). The length of the CDR3 is 16 residues. V lost 4 bases and J lost 5, with 19 bases in between.

The table lists this clone with a few counts. V usage is TRBV10-1 and J usage is TRBJ1-1; possible D gene TRBD1, 5 bases. Trimming stripped 2 bases from V and 3 bases from J, with 7 bases between. CDR1 is WNHNN and CDR2 is SYGVQD in the germline V gene (reference sequence). The CDR3 loop spans 13 amino acids. CDR3 amino acids: CASSEGGDTEAFF. DNA for the CDR3: TGCGCCAGCAGTGAGGGAGGGGACACTGAAGCTTTCTTT.

The chain employs TRBV6-1 and TRBJ2-1; 10 nucleotides align to TRBD1. This CDR3 region has 15 residues. J gave up 9 bases and V 6 bases, and 11 bases lay outside the gene matches. Looked up from germline, CDR1 is MNHNS and CDR2 is SASEGT. CDR3 DNA sequence: TGTGCCAGCAGGCGCGACAGGGGGCGTTTAGGTGAGCAGTTCTTC. Translating gives CASRRDRGRLGEQFF.

The V and J genes are TRBV30 and TRBJ2-7, with a possible D match to TRBD2 (6 bases). CDR3 length: 13 amino acids. The V and J ends lost 3 bases and 1 base respectively, with 10 bases between them. Germline V CDR1 and CDR2: GTSNPN, SVGIG (reference sequence). The CDR3 DNA sequence: TGTGCCTGGAGATGGAGGGGATCCTACGAGCAGTACTTC. This encodes CAWRWRGSYEQYF. Drawing the rest from reference TRBV30 and TRBJ2-7, the complete variable domain is SQTIHQWPATLVQPVGSPLSLECTVEGTSNPNLYWYRQAAGRGLQLLFYSVGIGQISSEVPQNLSASRPQDRQFILSSKKLLLSDSGFYLCAWRWRGSYEQYFGPGTRLTVT.